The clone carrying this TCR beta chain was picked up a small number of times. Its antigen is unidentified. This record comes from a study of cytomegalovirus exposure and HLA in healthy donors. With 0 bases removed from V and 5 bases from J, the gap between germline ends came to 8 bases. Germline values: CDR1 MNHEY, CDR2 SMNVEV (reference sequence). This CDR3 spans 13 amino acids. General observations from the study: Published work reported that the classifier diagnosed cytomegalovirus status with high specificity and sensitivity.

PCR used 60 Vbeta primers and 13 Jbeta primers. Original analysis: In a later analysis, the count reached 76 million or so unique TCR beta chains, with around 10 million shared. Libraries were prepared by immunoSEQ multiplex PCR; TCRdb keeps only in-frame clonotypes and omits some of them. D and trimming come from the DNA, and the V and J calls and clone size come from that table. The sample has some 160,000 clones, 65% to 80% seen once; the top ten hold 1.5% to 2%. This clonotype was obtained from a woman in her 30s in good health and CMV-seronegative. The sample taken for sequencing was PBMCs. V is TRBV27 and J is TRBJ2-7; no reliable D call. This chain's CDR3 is CASSLSPPDEQYF. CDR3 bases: TGTGCCAGCAGTTTATCTCCCCCCGACGAGCAGTACTTC.